One sample yielded the 9 T cell receptor beta chains listed below, sequenced in a study of blood T cell repertoires in COVID-19. Produced via immunoSEQ multiplex PCR; TCRdb's table is partial and in-frame only. The table lists some 150,000 clones, 80% to 90% of them singletons, with roughly 8% in the top ten. Sequenced: peripheral blood. The receptors originated from an older woman with COVID-19, enrolled during active disease.

The chain is built from TRBV18 and TRBJ2-5; D might be TRBD1 (5 bases). This CDR3 spans 15 amino acids. Trimming took off 4 bases at V and 1 base at J, with 13 bases between the two ends. Per the germline V gene, CDR1 is KGHSH and CDR2 is LQKENI. CDR3 in amino acids: CASSLGADSQETQYF. The CDR3 bases are TGTGCCAGCTCACTAGGGGCAGACTCCCAAGAGACCCAGTACTTC.

This rearrangement joins TRBV9 to TRBJ1-5; 8 bases line up with TRBD1. With 4 bases clipped from V and 6 bases from J, the junction kept 6 bases outside the gene matches. This CDR3 contains 14 residues. CDR1 and CDR2 (germline): SGDLS, YYNGEE. CDR3 amino acids: CASSPSGGGQPQHF. Written as DNA, the CDR3 is TGTGCCAGCAGCCCCTCAGGGGGCGGTCAGCCCCAGCATTTT.

J is TRBJ2-5 and V is TRBV10-2; tentative D call: TRBD2 (5 bases). Trimming removed 5 bases at V and 1 base at J, with 8 bases between. Germline CDR1 WSHSY, CDR2 SAAADI. There are 13 residues in the CDR3. The CDR3 sequence is CASSSAGQETQYF. The CDR3 nucleotides are TGCGCCAGCAGTTCGGCGGGCCAAGAGACCCAGTACTTC.

The chain is built from TRBV7-2 and TRBJ1-5; 7 nucleotides match TRBD1. CDR3 length: 14 amino acids. The germline V gene encodes CDR1 SGHTA and CDR2 FQGNSA. Losses at the gene ends were 6 bases for V and 3 bases for J; bases not matched to a gene: 5. The CDR3 DNA reads TGTGCCAGCAGAGAGGGGACAGACAATCAGCCCCAGCATTTT. Amino acids: CASREGTDNQPQHF.

The rearrangement uses TRBV6-2 or TRBV6-3 and TRBJ1-2, with TRBD1 matching over 8 bases. With 5 bases clipped from V and 5 bases from J, the junction kept 10 bases outside the gene matches. Germline V gene lookup returns CDR1 MNHEY and CDR2 SVGEGT. This CDR3 spans 15 amino acids. CDR3 DNA: TGTGCCAGCAGTAGTCCCTCGGGACAGGATTATGGCTACACCTTC. It translates to CASSSPSGQDYGYTF.

This clone was seen once. The chain combines TRBV20-1 with TRBJ1-1, with D tentatively TRBD1 (6 bases). The length of the CDR3 is 17 residues. V lost 3 bases and J 6 bases, leaving 26 bases between the germline ends. In germline, CDR1 is DFQATT, CDR2 SNEGSKA (reference sequence). CDR3 in amino acids: CSASLLISGNPGAEAFF. For the CDR3, the DNA is TGCAGTGCTAGTCTCTTAATTTCGGGGAATCCAGGGGCTGAAGCTTTCTTT.

The chain joins TRBV5-6 to TRBJ2-5; D is possibly TRBD1 (5 bases). Germline CDR1 SGHDT, CDR2 YYEEEE. V was trimmed by 2 bases and J by 1 base, leaving 9 bases between them. This CDR3 is built from 14 residues. The DNA for the CDR3 is TGTGCCAGCAGCTTCGTGGACACCCAAGAGACCCAGTACTTC. Translated, it gives CASSFVDTQETQYF.

V is TRBV7-8 and J is TRBJ2-7; 9 bases are a match to TRBD1. The CDR3 loop spans 18 amino acids. V gave up 5 bases and J gave up 3 bases; unmatched junction bases: 17. In germline, CDR1 is SGHVS, CDR2 FQNEAQ. The CDR3 protein is CASSDRDRVAWEYYEQYF. CDR3 bases: TGTGCCAGCAGCGACCGGGACAGGGTGGCCTGGGAGTACTACGAGCAGTACTTC.

The rearrangement uses TRBV3-1 (or the pseudogene TRBV3-2) and TRBJ2-1, with D possibly being TRBD2 (6 bases). This CDR3 region has 15 residues. Trimming shortened V by 0 bases and J by 12 bases, and 18 bases separated the two germline ends. Germline assignment: CDR1 LGHDT and CDR2 YNNKEL (reference sequence). CDR3 sequence: CASSQDLGGRNGQFF. Here the CDR3 DNA reads TGTGCCAGCAGCCAAGATCTTGGGGGGAGGAACGGGCAGTTCTTC.